This T cell receptor (beta chain) was recovered during a study of Ad26.COV2.S vaccination and SARS-CoV-2 variants. Produced via immunoSEQ multiplex PCR; TCRdb's table is partial and in-frame only. The sample includes some 450,000 clones, 90% of them seen just once. Trimming cost V 4 bases and J 2 bases; bases outside gene matches: 6. The CDR3 covers 15 residues. From germline, CDR1 is ENHRY and CDR2 SYGVKD. Indicated treatment: roughly 20 received Ad26.COV2.S at low or high dose, single or two shots; 5 received placebo; per-sample allocation not given. Day 63 after the first vaccine or placebo injection was the time point for sampling.

This sequence joins TRBV10-3 and TRBJ2-7; TRBD2 aligns across 9 bases. This clonotype was sampled from a person between 18 and 59 years old who received the Ad26.COV2.S COVID-19 vaccine or a placebo. The material was peripheral blood, obtained in a trial of Ad26.COV2.S vaccine versus placebo. CDR3 DNA sequence: TGTGCCATCAGTGCCACTAGCGGGTCTACCTACGAGCAGTACTTC. This translates into CAISATSGSTYEQYF.